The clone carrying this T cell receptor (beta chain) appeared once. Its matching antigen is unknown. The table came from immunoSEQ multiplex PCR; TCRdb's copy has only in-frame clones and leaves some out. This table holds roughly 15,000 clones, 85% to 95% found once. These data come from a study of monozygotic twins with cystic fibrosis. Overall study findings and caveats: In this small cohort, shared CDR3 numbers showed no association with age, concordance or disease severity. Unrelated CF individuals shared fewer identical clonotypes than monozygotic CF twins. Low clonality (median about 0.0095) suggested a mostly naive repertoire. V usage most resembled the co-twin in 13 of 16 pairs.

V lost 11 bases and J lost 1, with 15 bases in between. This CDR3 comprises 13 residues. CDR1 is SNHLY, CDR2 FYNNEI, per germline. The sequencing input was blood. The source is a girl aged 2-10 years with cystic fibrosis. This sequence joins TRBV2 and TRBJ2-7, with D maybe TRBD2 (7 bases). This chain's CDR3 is CAGRGRESYEQYF. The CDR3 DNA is TGTGCCGGGAGGGGGAGGGAATCCTACGAGCAGTACTTC.